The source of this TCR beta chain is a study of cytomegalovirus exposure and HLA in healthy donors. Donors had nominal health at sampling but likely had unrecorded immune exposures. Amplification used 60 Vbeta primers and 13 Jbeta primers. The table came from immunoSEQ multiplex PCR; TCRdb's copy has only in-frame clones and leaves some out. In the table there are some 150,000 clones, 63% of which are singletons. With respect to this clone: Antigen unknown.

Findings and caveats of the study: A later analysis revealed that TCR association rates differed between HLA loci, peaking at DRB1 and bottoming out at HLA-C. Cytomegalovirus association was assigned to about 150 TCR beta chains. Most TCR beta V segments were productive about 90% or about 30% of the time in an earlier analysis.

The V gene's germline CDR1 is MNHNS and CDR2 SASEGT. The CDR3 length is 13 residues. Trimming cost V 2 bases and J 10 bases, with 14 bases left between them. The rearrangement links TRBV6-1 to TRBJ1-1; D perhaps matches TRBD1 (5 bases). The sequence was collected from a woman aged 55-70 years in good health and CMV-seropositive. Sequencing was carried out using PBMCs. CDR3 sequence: CASSEKVGVRAFF. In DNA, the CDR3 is TGTGCCAGCAGTGAAAAGGTAGGGGTGAGAGCTTTCTTT.